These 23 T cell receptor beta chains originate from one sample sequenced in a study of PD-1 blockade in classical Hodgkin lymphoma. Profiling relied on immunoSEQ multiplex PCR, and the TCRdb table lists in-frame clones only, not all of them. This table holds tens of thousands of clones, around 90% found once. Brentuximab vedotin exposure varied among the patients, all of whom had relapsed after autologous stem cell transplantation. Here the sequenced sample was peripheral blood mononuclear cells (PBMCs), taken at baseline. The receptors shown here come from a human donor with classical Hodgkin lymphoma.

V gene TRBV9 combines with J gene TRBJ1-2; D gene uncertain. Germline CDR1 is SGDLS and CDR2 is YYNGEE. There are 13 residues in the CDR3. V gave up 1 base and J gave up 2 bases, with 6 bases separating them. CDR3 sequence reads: CASSVSQNYGYTF. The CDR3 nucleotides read TGTGCCAGCAGCGTAAGTCAGAACTATGGCTACACCTTC.

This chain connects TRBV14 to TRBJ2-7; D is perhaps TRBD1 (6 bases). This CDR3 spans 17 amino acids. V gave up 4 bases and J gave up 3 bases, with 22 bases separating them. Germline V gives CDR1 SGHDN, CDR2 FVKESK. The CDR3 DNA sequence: TGTGCCAGCAGCCCTTACGTAAGCCTACAGGGAGACTACGAGCAGTACTTC. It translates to CASSPYVSLQGDYEQYF.

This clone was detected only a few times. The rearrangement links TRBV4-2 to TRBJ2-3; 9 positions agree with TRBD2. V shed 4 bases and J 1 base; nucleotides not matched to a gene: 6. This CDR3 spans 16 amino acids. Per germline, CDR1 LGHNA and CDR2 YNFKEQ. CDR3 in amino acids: CASSLLSGSGTDTQYF. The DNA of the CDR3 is TGTGCCAGCAGCCTTCTTAGCGGGAGCGGCACAGATACGCAGTATTTT.

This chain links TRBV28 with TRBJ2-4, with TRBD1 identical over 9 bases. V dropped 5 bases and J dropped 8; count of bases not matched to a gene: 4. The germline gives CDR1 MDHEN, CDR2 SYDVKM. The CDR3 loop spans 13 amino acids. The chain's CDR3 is CASSKDRGYIQYF. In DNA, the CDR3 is TGTGCCAGCAGTAAGGACAGGGGCTACATTCAGTACTTC.

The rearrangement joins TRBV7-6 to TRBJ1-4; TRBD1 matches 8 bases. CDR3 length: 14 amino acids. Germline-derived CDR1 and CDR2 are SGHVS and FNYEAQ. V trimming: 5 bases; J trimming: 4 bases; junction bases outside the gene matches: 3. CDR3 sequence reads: CASSATGGNEKLFF. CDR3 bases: TGTGCCAGCAGCGCAACAGGGGGTAATGAAAAACTGTTTTTT.

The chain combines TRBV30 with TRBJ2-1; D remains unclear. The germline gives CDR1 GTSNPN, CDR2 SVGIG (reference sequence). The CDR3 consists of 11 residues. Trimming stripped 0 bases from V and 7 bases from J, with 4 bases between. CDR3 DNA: TGTGCCTGGAGTGTCCGAAATGAGCAGTTCTTC. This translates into CAWSVRNEQFF.

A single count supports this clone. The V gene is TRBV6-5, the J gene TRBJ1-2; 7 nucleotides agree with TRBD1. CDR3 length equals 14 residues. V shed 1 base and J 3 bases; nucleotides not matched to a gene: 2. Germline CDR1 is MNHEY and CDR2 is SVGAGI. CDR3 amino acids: CASSYFQGDYGYTF. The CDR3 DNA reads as TGTGCCAGCAGTTACTTTCAGGGGGACTATGGCTACACCTTC.

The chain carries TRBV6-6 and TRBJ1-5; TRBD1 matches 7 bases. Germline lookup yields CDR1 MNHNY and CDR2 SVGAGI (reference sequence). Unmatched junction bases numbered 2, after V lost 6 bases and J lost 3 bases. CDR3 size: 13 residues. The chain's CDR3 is CASRGQVNQPQHF. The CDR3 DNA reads TGTGCCAGCAGAGGACAGGTCAATCAGCCCCAGCATTTT.

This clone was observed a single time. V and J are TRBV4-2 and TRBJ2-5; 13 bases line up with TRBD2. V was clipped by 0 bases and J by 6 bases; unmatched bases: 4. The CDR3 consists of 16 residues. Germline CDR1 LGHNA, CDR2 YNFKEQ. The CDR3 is CASSQDSGLAGQTQYF. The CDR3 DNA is TGTGCCAGCAGCCAAGATTCGGGACTAGCGGGACAGACCCAGTACTTC.

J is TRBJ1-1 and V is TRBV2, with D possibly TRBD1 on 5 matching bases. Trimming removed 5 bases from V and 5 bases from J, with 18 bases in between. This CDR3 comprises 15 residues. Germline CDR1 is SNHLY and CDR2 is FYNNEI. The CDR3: CASSPKGWGGTEAFF. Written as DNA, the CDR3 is TGTGCCAGCAGTCCAAAGGGATGGGGCGGAACTGAAGCTTTCTTT.

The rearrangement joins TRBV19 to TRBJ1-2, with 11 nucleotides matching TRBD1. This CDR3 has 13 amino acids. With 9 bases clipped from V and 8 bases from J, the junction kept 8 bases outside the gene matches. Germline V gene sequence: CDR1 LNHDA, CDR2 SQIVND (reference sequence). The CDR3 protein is CARRTGGAEGYTF. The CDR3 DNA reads TGTGCCAGGCGGACAGGGGGCGCAGAGGGCTACACCTTC. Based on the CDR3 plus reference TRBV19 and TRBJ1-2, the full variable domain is DGGITQSPKYLFRKEGQNVTLSCEQNLNHDAMYWYRQDPGQGLRLIYYSQIVNDFQKGDIAEGYSVSREKKESFPLTVTSAQKNPTAFYLCARRTGGAEGYTFGSGTRLTVV.

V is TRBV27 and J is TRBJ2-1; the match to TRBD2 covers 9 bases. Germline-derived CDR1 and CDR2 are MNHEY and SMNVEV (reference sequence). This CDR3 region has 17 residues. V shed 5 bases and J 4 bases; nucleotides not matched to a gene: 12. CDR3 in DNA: TGTGCCAGCAGTCCCGAGGGAGCGGGAGGATTATACAATGAGCAGTTCTTC. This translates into CASSPEGAGGLYNEQFF.

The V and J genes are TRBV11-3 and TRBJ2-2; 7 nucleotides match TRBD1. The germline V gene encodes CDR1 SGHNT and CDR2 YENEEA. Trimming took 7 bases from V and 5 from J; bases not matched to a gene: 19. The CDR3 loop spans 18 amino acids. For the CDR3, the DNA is TGTGCCAGCAACCGAATAACCGGGACAGATTCATGTACCGGGGAGCTGTTTTTT. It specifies CASNRITGTDSCTGELFF.

The CDR3 region has the DNA TGTGCCAGCAGCCGGGGGCCTTCGGGTGGCTACACCTTC. This translates into CASSRGPSGGYTF. The V and J genes are TRBV14 and TRBJ1-2; D perhaps matches TRBD1 (6 bases). This CDR3 spans 13 amino acids. V was cut by 4 bases and J by 7 bases, with 13 bases left in between. CDR1 SGHDN and CDR2 FVKESK come from the germline V gene.

The CDR3 DNA reads TGTGCCAGCAGCTTAGATGTAAGACTCCCGCTAGAGACCCAGTACTTC. It translates to CASSLDVRLPLETQYF. The chain joins TRBV11-3 to TRBJ2-5; no definite D call. The germline CDR1 and CDR2 sequences are SGHNT and YENEEA. V lost 0 bases and J 4 bases, leaving 15 bases between the germline ends. The length of the CDR3 is 16 residues.

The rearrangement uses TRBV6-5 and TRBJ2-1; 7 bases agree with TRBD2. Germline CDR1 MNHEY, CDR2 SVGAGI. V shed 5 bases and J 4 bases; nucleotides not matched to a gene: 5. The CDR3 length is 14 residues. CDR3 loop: CASSELAEYNEQFF. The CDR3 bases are TGTGCCAGCAGTGAGCTAGCGGAGTACAATGAGCAGTTCTTC.

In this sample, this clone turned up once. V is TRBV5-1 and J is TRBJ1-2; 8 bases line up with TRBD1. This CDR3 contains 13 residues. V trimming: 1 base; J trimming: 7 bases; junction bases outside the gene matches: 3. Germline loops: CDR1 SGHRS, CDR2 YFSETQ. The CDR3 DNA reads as TGCGCCAGCAGCTTGCCAGGGGGCGGTGGCTACACCTTC. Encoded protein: CASSLPGGGGYTF.

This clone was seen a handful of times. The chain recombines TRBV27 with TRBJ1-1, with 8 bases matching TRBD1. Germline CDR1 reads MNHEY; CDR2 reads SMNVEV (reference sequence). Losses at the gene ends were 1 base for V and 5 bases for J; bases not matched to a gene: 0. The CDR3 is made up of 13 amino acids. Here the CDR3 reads CASSLYRGTEAFF. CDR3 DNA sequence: TGTGCCAGCAGTTTATACAGGGGGACTGAAGCTTTCTTT.

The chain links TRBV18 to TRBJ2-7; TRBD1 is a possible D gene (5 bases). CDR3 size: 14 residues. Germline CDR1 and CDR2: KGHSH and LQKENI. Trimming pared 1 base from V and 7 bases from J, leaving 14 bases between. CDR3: CASSPRSTGMEQYF. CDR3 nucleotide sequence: TGTGCCAGCTCACCACGCTCCACAGGAATGGAGCAGTACTTC. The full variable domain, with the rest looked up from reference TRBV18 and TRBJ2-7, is NAGVMQNPRHLVRRRGQEARLRCSPMKGHSHVYWYRQLPEEGLKFMVYLQKENIIDESGMPKERFSAEFPKEGPSILRIQQVVRGDSAAYFCASSPRSTGMEQYFGPGTRLTVT.

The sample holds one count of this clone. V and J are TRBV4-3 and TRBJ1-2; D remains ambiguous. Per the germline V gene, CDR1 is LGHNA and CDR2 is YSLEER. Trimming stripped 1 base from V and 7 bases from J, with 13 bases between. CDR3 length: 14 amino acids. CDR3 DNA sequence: TGCGCCAGCAGCCAAGTCTCTGCACTTGGTGGCTACACCTTC. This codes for CASSQVSALGGYTF.

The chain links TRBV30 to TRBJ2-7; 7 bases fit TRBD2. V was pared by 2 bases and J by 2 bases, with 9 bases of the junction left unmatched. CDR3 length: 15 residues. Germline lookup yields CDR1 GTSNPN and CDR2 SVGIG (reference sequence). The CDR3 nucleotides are TGTGCCTGGAGTCCACTCGGGAGGCCCCCCTACGAGCAGTACTTC. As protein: CAWSPLGRPPYEQYF.

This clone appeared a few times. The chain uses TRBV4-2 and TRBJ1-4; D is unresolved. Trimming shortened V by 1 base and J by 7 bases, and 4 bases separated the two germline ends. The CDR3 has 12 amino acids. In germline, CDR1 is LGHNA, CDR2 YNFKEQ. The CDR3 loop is CASSQAGEKLFF. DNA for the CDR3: TGTGCCAGCAGCCAAGCGGGTGAAAAACTGTTTTTT.

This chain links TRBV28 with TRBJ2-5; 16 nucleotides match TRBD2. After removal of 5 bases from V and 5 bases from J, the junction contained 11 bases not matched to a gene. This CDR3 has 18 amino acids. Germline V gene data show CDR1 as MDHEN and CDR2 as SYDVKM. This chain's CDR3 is CASSPGLAGGTTGETQYF. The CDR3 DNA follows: TGTGCCAGCAGTCCGGGACTAGCGGGAGGGACAACGGGGGAGACCCAGTACTTC. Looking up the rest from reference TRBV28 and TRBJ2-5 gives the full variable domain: DVKVTQSSRYLVKRTGEKVFLECVQDMDHENMFWYRQDPGLGLRLIYFSYDVKMKEKGDIPEGYSVSREKKERFSLILESASTNQTSMYLCASSPGLAGGTTGETQYFGPGTRLLVL.